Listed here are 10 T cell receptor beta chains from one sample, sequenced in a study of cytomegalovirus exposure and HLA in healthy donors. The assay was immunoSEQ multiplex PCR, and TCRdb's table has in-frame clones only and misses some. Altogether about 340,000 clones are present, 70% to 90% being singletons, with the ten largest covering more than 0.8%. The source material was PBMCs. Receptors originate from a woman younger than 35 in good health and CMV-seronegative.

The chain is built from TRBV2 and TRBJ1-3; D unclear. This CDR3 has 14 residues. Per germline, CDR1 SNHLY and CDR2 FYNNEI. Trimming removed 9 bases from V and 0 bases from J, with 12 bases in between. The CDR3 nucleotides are TGTGCCAGTACCCAGTCAGTCTCTGGAAACACCATATATTTT. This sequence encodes CASTQSVSGNTIYF.

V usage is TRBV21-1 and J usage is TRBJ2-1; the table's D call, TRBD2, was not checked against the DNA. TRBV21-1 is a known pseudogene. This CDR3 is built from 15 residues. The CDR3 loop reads CASSKALSGYNEQFF. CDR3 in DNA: TGTGCCAGCAGCAAAGCGCTGAGCGGCTACAATGAGCAGTTCTTC.

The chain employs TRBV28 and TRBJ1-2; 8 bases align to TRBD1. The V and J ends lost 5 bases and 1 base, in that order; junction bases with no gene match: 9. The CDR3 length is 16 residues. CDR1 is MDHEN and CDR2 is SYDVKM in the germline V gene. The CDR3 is CASSLSSGQDNYGYTF. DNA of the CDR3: TGTGCCAGCAGTCTTTCCTCGGGACAGGATAACTATGGCTACACCTTC.

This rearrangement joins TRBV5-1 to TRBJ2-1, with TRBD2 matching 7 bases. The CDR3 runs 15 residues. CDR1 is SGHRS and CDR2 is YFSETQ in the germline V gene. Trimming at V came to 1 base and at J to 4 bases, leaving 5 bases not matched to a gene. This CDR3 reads CASSLIVGGYNEQFF. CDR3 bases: TGCGCCAGCAGCTTGATCGTCGGGGGGTACAATGAGCAGTTCTTC.

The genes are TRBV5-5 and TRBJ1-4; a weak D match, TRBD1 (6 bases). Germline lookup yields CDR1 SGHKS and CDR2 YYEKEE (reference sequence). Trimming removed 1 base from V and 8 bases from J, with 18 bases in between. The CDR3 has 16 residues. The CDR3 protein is CASSLMTGRTGEKLFF. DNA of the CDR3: TGTGCCAGCAGCTTGATGACAGGCCGCACGGGGGAAAAACTGTTTTTT.

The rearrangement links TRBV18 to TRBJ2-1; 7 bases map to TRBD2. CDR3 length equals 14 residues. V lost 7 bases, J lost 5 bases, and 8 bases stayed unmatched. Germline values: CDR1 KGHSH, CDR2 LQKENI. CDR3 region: CASYYSGPHNEQFF. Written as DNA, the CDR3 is TGTGCCAGCTACTATAGCGGGCCCCACAATGAGCAGTTCTTC.

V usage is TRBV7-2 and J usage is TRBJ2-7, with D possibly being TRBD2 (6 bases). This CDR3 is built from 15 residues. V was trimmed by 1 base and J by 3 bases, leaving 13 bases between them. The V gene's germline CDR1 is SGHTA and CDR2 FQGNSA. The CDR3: CASSLGTGLNYEQYF. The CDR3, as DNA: TGTGCCAGCAGCTTAGGAACGGGACTGAACTACGAGCAGTACTTC.

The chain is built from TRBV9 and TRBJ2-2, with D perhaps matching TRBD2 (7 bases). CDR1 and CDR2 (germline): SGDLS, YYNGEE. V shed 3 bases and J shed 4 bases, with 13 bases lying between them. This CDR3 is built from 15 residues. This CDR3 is CASSDGLGGTGELFF. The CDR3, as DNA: TGTGCCAGCAGCGACGGACTAGGGGGCACCGGGGAGCTGTTTTTT.

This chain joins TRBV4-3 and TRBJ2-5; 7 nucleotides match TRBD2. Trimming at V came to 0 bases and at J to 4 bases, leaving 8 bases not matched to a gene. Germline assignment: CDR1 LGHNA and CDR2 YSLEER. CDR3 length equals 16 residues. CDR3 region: CASSQDRGPGGETQYF. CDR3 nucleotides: TGCGCCAGCAGCCAAGATCGGGGCCCGGGAGGAGAGACCCAGTACTTC.

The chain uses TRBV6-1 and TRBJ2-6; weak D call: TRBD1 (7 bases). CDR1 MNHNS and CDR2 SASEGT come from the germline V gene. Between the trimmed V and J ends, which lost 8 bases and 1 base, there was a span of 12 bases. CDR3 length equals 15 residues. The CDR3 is CASAQGRSGANVLTF. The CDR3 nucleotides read TGTGCCAGCGCACAGGGGAGGTCTGGGGCCAACGTCCTGACTTTC.